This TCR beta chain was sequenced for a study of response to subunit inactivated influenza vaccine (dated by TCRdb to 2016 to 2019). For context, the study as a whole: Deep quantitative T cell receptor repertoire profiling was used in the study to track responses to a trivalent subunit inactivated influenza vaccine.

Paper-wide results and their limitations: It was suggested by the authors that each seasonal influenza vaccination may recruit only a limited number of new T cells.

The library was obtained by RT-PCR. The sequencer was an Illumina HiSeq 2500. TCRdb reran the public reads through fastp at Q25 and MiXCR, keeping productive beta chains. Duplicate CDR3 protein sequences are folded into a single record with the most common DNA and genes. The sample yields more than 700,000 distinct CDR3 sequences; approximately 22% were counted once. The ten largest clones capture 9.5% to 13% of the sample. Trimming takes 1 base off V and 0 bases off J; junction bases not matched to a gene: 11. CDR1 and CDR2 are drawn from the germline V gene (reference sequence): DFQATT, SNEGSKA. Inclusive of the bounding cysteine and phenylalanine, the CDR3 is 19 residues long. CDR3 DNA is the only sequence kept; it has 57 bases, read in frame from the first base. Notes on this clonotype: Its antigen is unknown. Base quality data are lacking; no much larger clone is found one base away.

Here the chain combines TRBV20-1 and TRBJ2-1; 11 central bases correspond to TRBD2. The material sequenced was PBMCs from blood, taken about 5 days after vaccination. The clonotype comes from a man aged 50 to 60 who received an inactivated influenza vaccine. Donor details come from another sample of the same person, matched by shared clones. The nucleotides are TGCAGTGCTAGAGGATTGCTAGCGGGGGGCCCGAGCTCCTACAATGAGCAGTTCTTC. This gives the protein CSARGLLAGGPSSYNEQFF.